Following are 17 T cell receptor beta chains from one sample sequenced in a study of blood T cell repertoires in COVID-19. Data came from immunoSEQ multiplex PCR; TCRdb stores just in-frame clones and leaves some out. The sample shows over 130,000 clones, about 87% of them seen only once. The sample taken for sequencing was peripheral blood. The receptors derive from a man aged 55-75 years with active or convalescent COVID-19.

V is TRBV5-1 and J is TRBJ2-7, with D possibly TRBD1 on 5 matching bases. The germline gives CDR1 SGHRS, CDR2 YFSETQ. V lost 2 bases and J 0 bases, leaving 9 bases between the germline ends. The CDR3 loop spans 14 amino acids. The CDR3 here is CASSFQGSSYEQYF. CDR3 bases: TGCGCCAGCAGCTTCCAGGGAAGCTCCTACGAGCAGTACTTC.

The J gene is TRBJ2-7, the V gene TRBV7-2, with 12 bases that match TRBD2. The CDR3 length is 14 residues. CDR1 and CDR2 from the germline V gene are SGHTA and FQGNSA. V shed 4 bases and J 7 bases; nucleotides not matched to a gene: 5. CDR3 region: CASSSSGRAWEQYF. DNA of the CDR3: TGTGCCAGCAGCTCTAGCGGGAGGGCCTGGGAGCAGTACTTC. Full variable domain (missing parts from reference TRBV7-2 and TRBJ2-7): GAGVSQSPSNKVTEKGKDVELRCDPISGHTALYWYRQSLGQGLEFLIYFQGNSAPDKSGLPSDRFSAERTGGSVSTLTIQRTQQEDSAVYLCASSSSGRAWEQYFGPGTRLTVT.

The chain uses TRBV18 and TRBJ1-2, with D hard to call. Germline CDR1 KGHSH, CDR2 LQKENI. This CDR3 is built from 13 residues. V was clipped by 3 bases and J by 3 bases, with 8 bases between them. The chain's CDR3 is CASSPAGDYGYTF. CDR3 in DNA: TGTGCCAGCTCACCTGCCGGGGACTATGGCTACACCTTC.

CDR3 in DNA: TGTGCCAGCAGCGTAGCTCCCAGACAGACAGATACGCAGTATTTT. Protein product: CASSVAPRQTDTQYF. The rearrangement joins TRBV9 to TRBJ2-3; weak D call: TRBD1 (5 bases). The CDR3 extends over 15 amino acids. Germline CDR1 is SGDLS and CDR2 is YYNGEE. Trimming cost V 0 bases and J 3 bases, with 11 bases left between them.

This chain joins TRBV5-8 and TRBJ2-3; TRBD2 matches 14 bases. The J segment lost 3 bases and the V segment lost 10 bases, leaving 10 bases of the junction unmatched. The CDR3 extends over 16 amino acids. Germline assignment: CDR1 SGHTS and CDR2 YDEGEE. CDR3 DNA: TGTGCCGGAAGACTAGCGGGAGGGCCCCGTACAGATACGCAGTATTTT. Residues: CAGRLAGGPRTDTQYF.

The V and J genes are TRBV28 and TRBJ2-5, with 7 bases identical to TRBD1. The V gene's germline CDR1 is MDHEN and CDR2 SYDVKM. The CDR3 has 17 amino acids. Losses at the gene ends were 2 bases for V and 5 bases for J; bases not matched to a gene: 14. CDR3 DNA: TGTGCCAGCAGTTTAATGGTTAAGGCCGGGACAGCTGAGACCCAGTACTTC. Amino acid sequence: CASSLMVKAGTAETQYF. Filled out from reference TRBV28 and TRBJ2-5, the complete variable domain reads DVKVTQSSRYLVKRTGEKVFLECVQDMDHENMFWYRQDPGLGLRLIYFSYDVKMKEKGDIPEGYSVSREKKERFSLILESASTNQTSMYLCASSLMVKAGTAETQYFGPGTRLLVL.

This chain joins TRBV24-1 and TRBJ1-6; D might be TRBD1 (5 bases). Trimming removed 7 bases at V and 4 bases at J, with 10 bases between. CDR1 and CDR2 from the germline V gene are KGHDR and SFDVKD. This CDR3 has 14 residues. The CDR3 sequence is CATRDKGYNSPLHF. CDR3 coding DNA: TGTGCCACCAGGGACAAAGGATATAATTCACCCCTCCACTTT.

The chain recombines TRBV28 with TRBJ2-5; the match to TRBD1 covers 7 bases. J was trimmed by 7 bases and V by 6 bases; bases with no gene match: 14. The germline V gene encodes CDR1 MDHEN and CDR2 SYDVKM. The CDR3 is 15 residues long. Here the CDR3 DNA reads TGTGCCAGCAGCCCTTTTCGACAGGGTGGTGGGACCCAGTACTTC. Encoded protein: CASSPFRQGGGTQYF.

This chain uses TRBV5-6 with TRBJ2-7; 8 nucleotides line up with TRBD2. Germline loops: CDR1 SGHDT, CDR2 YYEEEE. After removal of 4 bases from V and 3 bases from J, the junction contained 9 bases not matched to a gene. The CDR3 consists of 15 residues. CDR3 bases: TGTGCCAGCAGCAAAACCGGGACTAGTCTCTACGAGCAGTACTTC. Protein sequence: CASSKTGTSLYEQYF.

The rearrangement links TRBV2 to TRBJ2-7; no definite D call. V was trimmed by 3 bases and J by 5 bases, leaving 5 bases between them. Germline loops: CDR1 SNHLY, CDR2 FYNNEI. The CDR3 extends over 11 amino acids. CDR3 DNA: TGTGCCAGCAGTGAGAGGAACGAGCAGTACTTC. Translated: CASSERNEQYF.

The V gene is TRBV5-1, the J gene TRBJ2-1; 12 bases fit TRBD2. The CDR3 spans 17 residues. The trim removed 7 bases at V and 7 bases at J, leaving 15 bases unmatched. The germline CDR1 and CDR2 sequences are SGHRS and YFSETQ. The CDR3 loop reads CASAWLAGGRARNEQFF. The CDR3 nucleotides are TGCGCCAGCGCATGGCTAGCGGGAGGGAGGGCTCGAAATGAGCAGTTCTTC.

V usage is TRBV12-3 or TRBV12-4 and J usage is TRBJ1-5; tentative D call: TRBD1 (6 bases). With 6 bases removed from V and 6 bases from J, the gap between germline ends came to 12 bases. There are 13 residues in the CDR3. The CDR3, as DNA: TGTGCCAGCAGGGGAACACAGGGTCAGCCCCAGCATTTT. It codes for CASRGTQGQPQHF.

This clone occurred once. The rearrangement joins TRBV9 to TRBJ2-7; maybe TRBD1 (6 bases). This CDR3 is built from 14 residues. V lost 0 bases to trimming and J lost 2 bases, with 9 bases between them. Germline CDR1 is SGDLS and CDR2 is YYNGEE. CDR3: CASSVDRDTYEQYF. In DNA, the CDR3 is TGTGCCAGCAGCGTAGACCGGGACACCTACGAGCAGTACTTC. Based on the CDR3 plus reference TRBV9 and TRBJ2-7, the full variable domain is DSGVTQTPKHLITATGQRVTLRCSPRSGDLSVYWYQQSLDQGLQFLIQYYNGEERAKGNILERFSAQQFPDLHSELNLSSLELGDSALYFCASSVDRDTYEQYFGPGTRLTVT.

The rearrangement joins TRBV28 to TRBJ1-1; D is undetermined. The CDR3 spans 13 residues. Per the germline V gene, CDR1 is MDHEN and CDR2 is SYDVKM. Trimming took 8 bases from V and 7 from J, leaving 17 bases between them. In DNA, the CDR3 is TGTGCCAGCGCGACCTATCGTCGGGGTGAAGCTTTCTTT. As protein: CASATYRRGEAFF.

V is TRBV20-1 and J is TRBJ2-2; 8 bases agree with TRBD2. The CDR3 consists of 14 residues. The junction had 2 bases not matched to a gene; V was cut back by 3 bases and J by 2 bases. CDR1 is DFQATT and CDR2 is SNEGSKA in the germline V gene (reference sequence). CDR3 protein: CSASTSGNTGELFF. The CDR3, as DNA: TGCAGTGCTAGTACTAGCGGAAACACCGGGGAGCTGTTTTTT.

V and J are TRBV9 and TRBJ2-2, with D possibly being TRBD2 (5 bases). The CDR3 covers 16 residues. Trimming shortened V by 3 bases and J by 0 bases, and 12 bases separated the two germline ends. Germline loops: CDR1 SGDLS, CDR2 YYNGEE. CDR3 DNA: TGTGCCAGCAGCGGGACTTCCGCTTCGAACACCGGGGAGCTGTTTTTT. Translation gives CASSGTSASNTGELFF.

The V call is TRBV18, the J call TRBJ2-5; a weak D match, TRBD1 (5 bases). The V end was cut by 3 bases, the J end by 4 bases, with 12 bases between. The CDR3 loop spans 14 amino acids. The germline CDR1 and CDR2 sequences are KGHSH and LQKENI. CDR3 residues: CASSPRQSLETQYF. CDR3 in DNA: TGTGCCAGCTCACCCCGACAGAGTTTAGAGACCCAGTACTTC.